Listed below are T cell receptor beta chains from one sample, sequenced in a study of early stage breast cancer tumors. Sequencing was performed with immunoSEQ multiplex PCR; in TCRdb, only in-frame clones are kept and a portion is missing. Of 25,000 to 30,000 clones in the sample, about 70% were seen once. The sample comprised blood. The receptors shown here come from a person aged 45-60 years with breast cancer. Both conserved end residues are part of each CDR3. D genes are given only for firm matches. Not every row has a clone size; where given, it reads once, few, many or a size class.

D: .; size: .; V: TRBV6-5; J: TRBJ2-5; DNA: TGTGCCAGCAGTTACTCTTCGTGGGAGACCCAGTACTTC; CDR3: CASSYSSWETQYF
D: TRBD1; size: .; V: TRBV4-3; J: TRBJ1-2; DNA: TGCGCCAGCAGCCAAGAGACAGGGGGAGGCTATGGCTACACCTTC; CDR3: CASSQETGGGYGYTF
D: .; size: few; V: TRBV4-1; J: TRBJ2-3; DNA: TGCGCCAGCAGCCAAACTCGGGGGACAGATACGCAGTATTTT; CDR3: CASSQTRGTDTQYF
D: .; size: few; V: TRBV6-6; J: TRBJ2-7; DNA: TGTGCCAGCACCCAGGACCCGGAGGCCTACGAGCAGTACTTC; CDR3: CASTQDPEAYEQYF
D: TRBD2; size: .; V: TRBV11-1; J: TRBJ2-7; DNA: TGTGCCAGCAGCTTAGCCCGACGGACTAGCGGGATCCACGAGCAGTACTTC; CDR3: CASSLARRTSGIHEQYF
D: TRBD1; size: .; V: TRBV15; J: TRBJ1-4; DNA: TGTGCCACCAGCAGAGGGGACAGCTCAAGGAAACTGTTTTTT; CDR3: CATSRGDSSRKLFF
D: TRBD2; size: .; V: TRBV11-3; J: TRBJ2-7; DNA: TGTGCCAGCAGCTTCGGACTAGGCTACGAGCAGTACTTC; CDR3: CASSFGLGYEQYF
D: TRBD1; size: .; V: TRBV27; J: TRBJ2-7; DNA: TGTGCCAGCAGTTTATCGCCGGGACAGGTCTGGTACGAGCAGTACTTC; CDR3: CASSLSPGQVWYEQYF
D: .; size: .; V: TRBV11-2; J: TRBJ1-4; DNA: TGTGCCAGCAGCCCTCGGGGGGGGACTAATGAAAAACTGTTTTTT; CDR3: CASSPRGGTNEKLFF
D: .; size: .; V: TRBV7-9; J: TRBJ2-1; DNA: TGTGCCAGCAGCTCCTGGTGGTGGAGGGGTCCCTACAATGAGCAGTTCTTC; CDR3: CASSSWWWRGPYNEQFF
D: .; size: once; V: TRBV4-3; J: TRBJ2-3; DNA: TGCGCCAGCAGCCAAGCGGCGGGGTCGTCCACAGATACGCAGTATTTT; CDR3: CASSQAAGSSTDTQYF
D: .; size: .; V: TRBV6-5; J: TRBJ1-1; DNA: TGTGCCAGCAGCCCCGAGAGGGTTAACACTGAAGCTTTCTTT; CDR3: CASSPERVNTEAFF
D: .; size: .; V: TRBV4-1; J: TRBJ2-1; DNA: TGCGCCAGCAGCCAAGTCGACATGATCTCCTACAATGAGCAGTTCTTC; CDR3: CASSQVDMISYNEQFF
D: TRBD2; size: .; V: TRBV27; J: TRBJ2-7; DNA: TGTGCCAGCAGTTCTATGACCGGGACTAGCGGGAGTTTGGTGGACGAGCAGTACTTC; CDR3: CASSSMTGTSGSLVDEQYF
D: .; size: few; V: TRBV6-1; J: TRBJ2-7; DNA: TGTGCCAGCAGAGGAGGGAACGAGCAGTACTTC; CDR3: CASRGGNEQYF
D: TRBD1; size: .; V: TRBV7-9; J: TRBJ2-1; DNA: TGTGCCAGCAGCGGAACAGGGGACAATGAGCAGTTCTTC; CDR3: CASSGTGDNEQFF
D: .; size: .; V: TRBV4-3; J: TRBJ1-6; DNA: TGCGCCAGCAGCCAAGATTGGGGTTCACCCCTCCACTTT; CDR3: CASSQDWGSPLHF
D: .; size: .; V: TRBV30; J: TRBJ2-3; DNA: TGTGCCTGGAGTCGACTGGGGGGAGATACGCAGTATTTT; CDR3: CAWSRLGGDTQYF
D: TRBD1; size: .; V: TRBV10-3; J: TRBJ2-7; DNA: TGTGCCATCAGTGACGACAGGGCCGAGCAGTACTTC; CDR3: CAISDDRAEQYF
D: TRBD1; size: .; V: TRBV7-3; J: TRBJ1-1; DNA: TGTGCCAGCAGCGAACCGGGACAGGGGCGGTACACTGAAGCTTTCTTT; CDR3: CASSEPGQGRYTEAFF
D: .; size: .; V: TRBV28; J: TRBJ2-7; DNA: TGTGCCAGCAGTTTAAGTGGGGGCGACGAGCAGTACTTC; CDR3: CASSLSGGDEQYF
D: TRBD1; size: .; V: TRBV18; J: TRBJ2-6; DNA: TGTGCCAGCTCACCACTCGACAGGGCCGGGGCCAACGTCCTGACTTTC; CDR3: CASSPLDRAGANVLTF